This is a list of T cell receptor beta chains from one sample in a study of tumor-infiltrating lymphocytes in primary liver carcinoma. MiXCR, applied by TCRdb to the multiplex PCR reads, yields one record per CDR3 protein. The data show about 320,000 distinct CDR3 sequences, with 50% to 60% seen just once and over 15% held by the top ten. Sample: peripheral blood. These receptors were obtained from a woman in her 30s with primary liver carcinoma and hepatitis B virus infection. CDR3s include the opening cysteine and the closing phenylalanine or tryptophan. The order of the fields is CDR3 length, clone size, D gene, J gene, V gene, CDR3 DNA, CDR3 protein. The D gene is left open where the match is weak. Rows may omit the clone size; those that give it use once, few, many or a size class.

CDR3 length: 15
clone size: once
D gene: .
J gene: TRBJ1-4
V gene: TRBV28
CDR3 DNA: TGTGCCAGCAGTTTAAGTCCTGCAACTAATGAAAAACTGTTTTTT
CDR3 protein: CASSLSPATNEKLFF

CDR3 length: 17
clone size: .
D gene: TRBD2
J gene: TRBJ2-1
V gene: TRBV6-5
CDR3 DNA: TGTGCCGGCAGTTACCGACCACTAGCGGGAGCGTCCAATGAGCAGTTCTTC
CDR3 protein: CAGSYRPLAGASNEQFF

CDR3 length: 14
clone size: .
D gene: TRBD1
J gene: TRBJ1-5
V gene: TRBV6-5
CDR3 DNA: TGTACCAGCAGTAAACAGGGGGCTCCTCAGCCCCAGCATTTT
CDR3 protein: CTSSKQGAPQPQHF

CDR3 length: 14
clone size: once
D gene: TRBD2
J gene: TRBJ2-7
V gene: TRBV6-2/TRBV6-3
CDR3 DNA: TGTGCCAGCAACCCAAGCGGGAGGCGGGACGAGCAGTACTTC
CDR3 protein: CASNPSGRRDEQYF

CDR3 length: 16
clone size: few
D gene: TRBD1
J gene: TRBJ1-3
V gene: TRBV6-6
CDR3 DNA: TGTGCCAGCAGTTCCCCGGACAGGGCCCTCGGAAACACCATATATTTT
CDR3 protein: CASSSPDRALGNTIYF

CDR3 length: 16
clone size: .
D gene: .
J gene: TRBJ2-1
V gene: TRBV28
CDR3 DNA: TGTGCCAGCAGTTTACTGGGGGCCGGGGCCAAAAACATTGAGTACTTC
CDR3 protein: CASSLLGAGAKNIEYF

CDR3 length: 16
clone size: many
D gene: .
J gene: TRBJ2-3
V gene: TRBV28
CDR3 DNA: TGTGCCAGCAGTACCCCGGGGCCCATGGGGCAAGATACGCAGTATTTT
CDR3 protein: CASSTPGPMGQDTQYF

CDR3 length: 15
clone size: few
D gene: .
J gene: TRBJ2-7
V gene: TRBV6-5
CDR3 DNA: TGTGCCAGCAGTTACGGGGAGGCTTCGTCCTACGAGCAGTACTTC
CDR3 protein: CASSYGEASSYEQYF

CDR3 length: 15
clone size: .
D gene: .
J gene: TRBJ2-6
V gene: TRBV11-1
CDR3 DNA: TGTGCCAGCAGCCGCTATGGGTTCGGAGCCAACGTCCTGACTTTC
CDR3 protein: CASSRYGFGANVLTF

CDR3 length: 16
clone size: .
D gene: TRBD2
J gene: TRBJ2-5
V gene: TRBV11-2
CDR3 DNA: TGTGCCAGCAGCTTTCGAATCGGGACTAGCCGAGAGACCCAATACTTC
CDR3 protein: CASSFRIGTSRETQYF

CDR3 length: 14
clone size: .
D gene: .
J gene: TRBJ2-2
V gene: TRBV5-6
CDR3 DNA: TGTGTCAGTCGGGGCCCCTCGGACACCGGGGAGCTGTTTTTT
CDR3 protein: CVSRGPSDTGELFF

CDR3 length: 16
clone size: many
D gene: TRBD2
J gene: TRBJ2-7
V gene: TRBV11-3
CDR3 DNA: TGTGCCAGCAGCTCCCGGACTAGCGGGCTCTCCTACGAGCAGTACTTC
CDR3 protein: CASSSRTSGLSYEQYF

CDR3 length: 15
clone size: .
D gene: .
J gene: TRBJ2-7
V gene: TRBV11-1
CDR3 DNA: TGTACTAGCAGCCCACGGCGGAGGAGCTCCTACGAGCAGTACTTC
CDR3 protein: CTSSPRRRSSYEQYF

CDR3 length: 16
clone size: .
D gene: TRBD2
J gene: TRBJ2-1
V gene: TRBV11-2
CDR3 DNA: TGTACCAGCAGCTTATCTAGCGGGTGGCCCTACAATGGGCAGTTCTTC
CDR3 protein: CTSSLSSGWPYNGQFF

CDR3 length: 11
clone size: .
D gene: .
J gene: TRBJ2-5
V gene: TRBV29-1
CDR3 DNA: TGCAGCGTTTGCCGGGGGGAGACCCAGTACTTC
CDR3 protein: CSVCRGETQYF

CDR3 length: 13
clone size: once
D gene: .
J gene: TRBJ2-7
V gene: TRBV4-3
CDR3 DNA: TGCGCCAGCAGCCAAATTTTTCGTGGCGAGCAGTACTTC
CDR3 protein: CASSQIFRGEQYF

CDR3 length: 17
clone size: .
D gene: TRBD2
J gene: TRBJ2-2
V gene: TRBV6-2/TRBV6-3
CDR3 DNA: TGTGCCAGCAGGTTTTTAGCGGGAGGGCCGGACACCGGGGAGCTGTTTTTT
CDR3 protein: CASRFLAGGPDTGELFF

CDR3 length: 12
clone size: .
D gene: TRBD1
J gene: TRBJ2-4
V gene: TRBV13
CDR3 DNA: TGTGCCAGCAGCCAGGGGACAGCCACTCAGTACTTC
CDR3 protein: CASSQGTATQYF

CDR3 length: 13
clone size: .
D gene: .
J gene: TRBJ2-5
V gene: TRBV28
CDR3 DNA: TGTGCCAGCTGTTTCAACGGACGGGAGACCCAGTACTTC
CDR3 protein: CASCFNGRETQYF

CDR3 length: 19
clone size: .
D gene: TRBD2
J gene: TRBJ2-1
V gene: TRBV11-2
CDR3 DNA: TGTGCCAGCAGCCATTCGACCAGCGGGAGCGATAGCTCCTACAATGAGCAGTTCTTC
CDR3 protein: CASSHSTSGSDSSYNEQFF

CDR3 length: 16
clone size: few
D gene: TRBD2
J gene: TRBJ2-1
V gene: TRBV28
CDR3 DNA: TGTGCCAGCAGTCGCCTTGGTGGGCCGGGGGGGAATGAGCAGTTCTTC
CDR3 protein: CASSRLGGPGGNEQFF

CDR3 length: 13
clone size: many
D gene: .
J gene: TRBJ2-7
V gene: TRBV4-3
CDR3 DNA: TGCGCCAGCAGCCATACAACAGGGTACGAGCAGTACTTC
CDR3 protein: CASSHTTGYEQYF

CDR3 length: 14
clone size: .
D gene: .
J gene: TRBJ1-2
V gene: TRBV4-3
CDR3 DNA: .
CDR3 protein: CTSSAELEIYGCAF

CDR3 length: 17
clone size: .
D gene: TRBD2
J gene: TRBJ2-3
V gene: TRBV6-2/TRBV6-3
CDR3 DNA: TGTGCCAGCAGTTACAAGGCTAGCGGGTCTAGCAAAGATACGCAGTATTTT
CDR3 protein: CASSYKASGSSKDTQYF

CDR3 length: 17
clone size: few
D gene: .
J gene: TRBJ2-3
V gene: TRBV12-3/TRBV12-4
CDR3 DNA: TGTGCCAGCAGTAAAAAATTAGCGGAAAGTCCCACAGATACGCAGTATTTT
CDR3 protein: CASSKKLAESPTDTQYF

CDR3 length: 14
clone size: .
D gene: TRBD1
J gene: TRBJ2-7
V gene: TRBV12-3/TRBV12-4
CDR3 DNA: TGTGCCAGCAGATCGCCAGGGGGCTCTGGCGAGCAGTACTTC
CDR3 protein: CASRSPGGSGEQYF

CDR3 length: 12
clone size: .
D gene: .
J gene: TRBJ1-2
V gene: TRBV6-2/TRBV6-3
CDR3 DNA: TGTGCCAGCACCAATCCAGGGTACGGCTACACCTTC
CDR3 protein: CASTNPGYGYTF

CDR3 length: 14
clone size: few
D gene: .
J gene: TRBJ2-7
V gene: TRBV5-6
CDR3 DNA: TGTGCCAGCAGCCCGGGGACATATTCCTACGAGCAGTACTTC
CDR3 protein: CASSPGTYSYEQYF

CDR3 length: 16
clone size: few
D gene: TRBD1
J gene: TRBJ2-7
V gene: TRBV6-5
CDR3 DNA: TGTGCCAGCAGTAACAGCCCGGGACAGGGTGGCTACGAGCAGTACTTC
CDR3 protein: CASSNSPGQGGYEQYF

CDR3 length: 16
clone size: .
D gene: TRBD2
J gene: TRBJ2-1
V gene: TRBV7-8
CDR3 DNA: TGTGCCAGCAGCCCGCTCGGGACTAGCGGGAAAAATGAGCAGTTCTTC
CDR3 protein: CASSPLGTSGKNEQFF

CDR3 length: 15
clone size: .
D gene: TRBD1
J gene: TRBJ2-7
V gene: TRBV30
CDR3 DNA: TGTGCCTGGAGCTCCTTGACAGGGGTGGTAGGCGAGCAGTACTTC
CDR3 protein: CAWSSLTGVVGEQYF

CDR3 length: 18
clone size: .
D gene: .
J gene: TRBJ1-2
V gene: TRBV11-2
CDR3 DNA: TGTGCCAGCAGCTTAGATATTGATTACGGTCATGTTAACTATGGCTACACCTTC
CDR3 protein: CASSLDIDYGHVNYGYTF

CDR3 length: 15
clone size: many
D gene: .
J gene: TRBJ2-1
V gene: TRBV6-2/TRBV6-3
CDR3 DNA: TGTGCCAGCAGTTCACCCCGACAGTCCTACAATGAGCAGTTCTTC
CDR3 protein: CASSSPRQSYNEQFF

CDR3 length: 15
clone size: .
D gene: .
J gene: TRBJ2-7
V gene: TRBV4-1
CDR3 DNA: TGCGCCAGCAGCCAAGGGGCAGAGCCCAGACTCGAGCAGTACTTC
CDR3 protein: CASSQGAEPRLEQYF

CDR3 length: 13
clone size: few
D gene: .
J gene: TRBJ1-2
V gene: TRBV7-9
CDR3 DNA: TGTGCCAGCAGCTCGTTGGGGTTCTATGGCTACACCTTC
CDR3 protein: CASSSLGFYGYTF

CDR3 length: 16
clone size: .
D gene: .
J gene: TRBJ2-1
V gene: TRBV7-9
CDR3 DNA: TGTGCCAGCAGCCAACCCGGCCGGCGACGAACCCCTGAGCAGTTCTTC
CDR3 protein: CASSQPGRRRTPEQFF

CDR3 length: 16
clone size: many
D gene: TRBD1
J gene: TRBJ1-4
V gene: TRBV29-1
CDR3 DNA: TGCAGCGTTGAAACAGGGGGCGCGAAGGCTAATGAAAAACTGTTTTTT
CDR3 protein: CSVETGGAKANEKLFF

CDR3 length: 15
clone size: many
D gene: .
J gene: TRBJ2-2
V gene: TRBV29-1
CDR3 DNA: TGCAGCGTTGAAGACGGCGGCCGCGGTACCGGGGAGCTGTTTTTT
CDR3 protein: CSVEDGGRGTGELFF

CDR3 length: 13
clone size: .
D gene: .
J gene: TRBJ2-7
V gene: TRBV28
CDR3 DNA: TGTGTCAGCAGATTGACAGGACCCTACGAGCAGTACTTC
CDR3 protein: CVSRLTGPYEQYF

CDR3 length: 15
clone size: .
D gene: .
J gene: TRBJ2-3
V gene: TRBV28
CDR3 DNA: TGTGCCAGCAGTCCCATACTAGCCAGTACAGATACGCAGTGTTTT
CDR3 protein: CASSPILASTDTQCF

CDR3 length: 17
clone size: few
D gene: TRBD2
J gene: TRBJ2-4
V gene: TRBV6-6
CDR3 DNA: TGTGCCAGCAGTAAACATGGGACTAGCGGACCCGAAAACATTCAGTACTTC
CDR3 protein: CASSKHGTSGPENIQYF

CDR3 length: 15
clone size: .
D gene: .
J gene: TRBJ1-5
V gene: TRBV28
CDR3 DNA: TGTGCCAGCATCGGGGACACTCAATACTCTCAGCCCCAGCATTTT
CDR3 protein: CASIGDTQYSQPQHF

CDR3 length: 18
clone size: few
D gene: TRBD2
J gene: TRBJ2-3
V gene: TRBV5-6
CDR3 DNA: TGTGCCAGCAGCTTGATGGCGGGAGATGTCATTAGCACAGATACGCAGTATTTT
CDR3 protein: CASSLMAGDVISTDTQYF

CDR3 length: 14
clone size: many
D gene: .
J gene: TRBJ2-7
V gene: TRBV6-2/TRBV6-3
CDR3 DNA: TGTGCCAGCAGTTACGCGATCAGGGCCTACGAGCAGTACTTC
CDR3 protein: CASSYAIRAYEQYF

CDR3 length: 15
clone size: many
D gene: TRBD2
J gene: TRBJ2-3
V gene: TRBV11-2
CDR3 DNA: TGTGCCAGCAGCTTAAGAGGGCGGGAGGGCCCCGCGCAGTATTTT
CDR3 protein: CASSLRGREGPAQYF

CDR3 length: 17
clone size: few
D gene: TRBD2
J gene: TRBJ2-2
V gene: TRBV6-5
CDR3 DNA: TGTGCCAGCAGTTACTCGGTAGCGGGAGGATGGTTCGGGGAGCTGTTTTTT
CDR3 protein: CASSYSVAGGWFGELFF

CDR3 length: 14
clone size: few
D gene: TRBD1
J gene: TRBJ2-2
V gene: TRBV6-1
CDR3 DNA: TGTGCCACGCGAGGACAGGGGTACACCGGGGAGCTGTTTTTT
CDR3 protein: CATRGQGYTGELFF

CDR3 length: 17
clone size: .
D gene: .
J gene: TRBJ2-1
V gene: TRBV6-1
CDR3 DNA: TGTGCCAGCAGCATACTGATCAGGCACGGATGGGGAGATGAGCAGTTCTTC
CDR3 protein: CASSILIRHGWGDEQFF

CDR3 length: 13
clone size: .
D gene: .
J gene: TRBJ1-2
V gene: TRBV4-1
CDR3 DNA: TGCGCCAGCAGCCAAGAGCCGGTCTATTGCTACACCTTC
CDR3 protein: CASSQEPVYCYTF

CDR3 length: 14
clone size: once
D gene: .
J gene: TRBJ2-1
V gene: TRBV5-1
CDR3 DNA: TGCGCCAGTAGAGACTATAGCTCCTACAATGAGCAGATCTTC
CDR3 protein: CASRDYSSYNEQIF

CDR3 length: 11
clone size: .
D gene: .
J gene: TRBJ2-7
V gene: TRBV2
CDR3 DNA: TGTGCCGGCAGTGAATATTACGAGCAGTACTTC
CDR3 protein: CAGSEYYEQYF

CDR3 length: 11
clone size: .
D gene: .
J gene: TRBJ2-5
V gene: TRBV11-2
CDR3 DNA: TGTGCCAGCAGCATGAGGGAGACCCGGTACTTC
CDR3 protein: CASSMRETRYF

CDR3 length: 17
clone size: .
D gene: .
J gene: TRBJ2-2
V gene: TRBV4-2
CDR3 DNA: TGTGCCAGCAGCCAAGATCTGCGTCGGGCCGGCACCGGGAAGCTGTTTTTT
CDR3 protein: CASSQDLRRAGTGKLFF